The sequence of this T cell receptor (beta chain) was determined in a study of cytomegalovirus exposure and HLA in healthy donors (dated by TCRdb to 2017 to 2019). With respect to the entire study: According to a later analysis, the 120 or so validation repertoires were produced on the same platform as the 666 repertoires of the first cohort. Along with the approximately 700-subject first cohort, a separate validation cohort of over 90 different subjects was used. The study aimed to test whether cataloging public T cell receptors could reveal signatures of past pathogen exposure. To predict cytomegalovirus infection status, the study brought together high-throughput TCR immunosequencing, statistical association of individual TCRs with disease status, and machine learning.

Reading the germline V gene gives CDR1 LGHNA and CDR2 YSLEER. Counted from cysteine to phenylalanine, this CDR3 has 15 amino acids. Only CDR3 DNA is held: 45 bases, read in frame from base 1. Relative to germline, V is 0 bases shorter and J is 2 bases shorter, with 7 bases between their ends. The study at large found these results: The authors suggested that the approach could potentially be generalized to other disease states and immunological phenotypes. The study listed 170 or so TCR beta chains as associated with cytomegalovirus. Across donors, most TCR sequences were observed very rarely, whereas some public TCRs were present in many individuals. The classifier was reported to diagnose cytomegalovirus status with high specificity and sensitivity in both the original cohort and the validation cohort. Of the cluster scores, about 94% were above 0 in a later analysis, which found that TCRs clustered in the first cohort also tended to co-occur in the 120 validation repertoires. The validation cohort had no HLA typing available for a later analysis, so co-occurrence within that cohort was assessed over all 130 or so repertoires. In vitro tests confirmed that three of the cytomegalovirus-associated TCR beta chains recognize cytomegalovirus antigens.

As regards this clone: Its cognate antigen has yet to be identified. Within one base of it there is no much larger clone, and no base qualities were kept.

Separate from the roughly 660-subject first cohort, the validation cohort of roughly 110 subjects was the group to which the donors belonged. Receptor libraries were prepared by the immunoSEQ multiplex PCR assay. In the authors' own workflow: A statistical classification framework was developed to diagnose cytomegalovirus status using the catalog of TCR beta chain sequences. In its TCRdb copy, this immuneACCESS table keeps in-frame sequences only and misses some clones. Where compared with another copy, unresolved V genes explain less than half of these, and the others have no known cause. V and J calls and clone size follow that table, whereas D and trimming were derived from the DNA. This sample is represented by some 170,000 clones; approximately 87% of them were singletons. The ten largest clones add up to 5.5% to 6% of the sample.

This sequence was found in a woman aged 25 to 45 in good health and CMV-seronegative. The sequencing input was PBMCs. The chain was built from TRBV4-3 and TRBJ2-2; the D gene identity is not certain. The DNA sequence is TGCGCCAGCAGCCAAGATGGGAAAAACACCGGGGAGCTGTTTTTT. The resulting protein is CASSQDGKNTGELFF.